Below are 20 T cell receptor beta chains sequenced from a single sample in a study of T cell responses to AZD1222 COVID-19 vaccine. Generated by immunoSEQ multiplex PCR, the TCRdb table keeps only in-frame clones and is missing some. This table holds over 95,000 clones, around 85% found once. The material sequenced was peripheral blood, taken 28 days after the second AZD1222 dose. These receptors were obtained from an adult who received the AZD1222 COVID-19 vaccine.

Only one count was recorded for this clone. The chain links TRBV6-5 to TRBJ2-7; D is uncertain. Germline-derived CDR1 and CDR2 are MNHEY and SVGAGI. Trimming cost V 2 bases and J 0 bases, with 5 bases left between them. This CDR3 region has 13 residues. CDR3 coding DNA: TGTGCCAGCAGTTACCGGAACTCCTACGAGCAGTACTTC. Encoded protein: CASSYRNSYEQYF.

The J gene is TRBJ1-2, the V gene TRBV5-1, with 7 bases matching TRBD1. The V gene end was trimmed by 4 bases and the J gene end by 2 bases; junction bases not matched to a gene: 5. Germline CDR1 and CDR2: SGHRS and YFSETQ. The CDR3 extends over 14 amino acids. CDR3: CASSVQGKNYGYTF. The CDR3 coding sequence is TGCGCCAGCAGCGTACAGGGGAAGAACTATGGCTACACCTTC. The variable domain in full, with the rest retrieved from reference TRBV5-1 and TRBJ1-2, is KAGVTQTPRYLIKTRGQQVTLSCSPISGHRSVSWYQQTPGQGLQFLFEYFSETQRNKGNFPGRFSGRQFSNSRSEMNVSTLELGDSALYLCASSVQGKNYGYTFGSGTRLTVV.

This chain uses TRBV4-3 with TRBJ2-7; no definite D call. The CDR3 loop spans 14 amino acids. V lost 0 bases to trimming and J lost 4 bases, with 10 bases between them. Per germline, CDR1 LGHNA and CDR2 YSLEER. In nucleotides, the CDR3 is TGCGCCAGCAGCCAAGATGCCTGGGGATACGAGCAGTACTTC. This sequence encodes CASSQDAWGYEQYF.

The V and J genes are TRBV2 and TRBJ2-3; 8 nucleotides match TRBD2. The V gene end was trimmed by 0 bases and the J gene end by 4 bases; junction bases not matched to a gene: 15. Germline-derived CDR1 and CDR2 are SNHLY and FYNNEI. The CDR3 spans 19 residues. CDR3 bases: TGTGCCAGCAGTGAAGCCCCTGGACTAGCTTCCAAATCGGCAGATACGCAGTATTTT. Encoded protein: CASSEAPGLASKSADTQYF.

J is TRBJ1-6 and V is TRBV27, with D possibly matching TRBD1 (5 bases). V shed 3 bases and J shed 9 bases, with 15 bases lying between them. Germline CDR1 is MNHEY and CDR2 is SMNVEV (reference sequence). The CDR3 has 15 amino acids. The CDR3 nucleotides are TGTGCCAGCAGTTTTGGAGGGGCCCATGCTTCACCCCTCCACTTT. This translates into CASSFGGAHASPLHF.

V usage is TRBV29-1 and J usage is TRBJ1-1, with 7 bases aligning to TRBD1. Germline CDR1 is SQVTM and CDR2 is ANQGSEA. Trimming removed 5 bases from V and 7 bases from J; junction bases left unmatched: 4. The CDR3 covers 11 residues. The DNA for the CDR3 is TGCAGCGTTTCTTGGGACAGTGAAGCTTTCTTT. Encoded protein: CSVSWDSEAFF. Together with reference TRBV29-1 and TRBJ1-1, the CDR3 gives the full variable domain: SAVISQKPSRDICQRGTSLTIQCQVDSQVTMMFWYRQQPGQSLTLIATANQGSEATYESGFVIDKFPISRPNLTFSTLTVSNMSPEDSSIYLCSVSWDSEAFFGQGTRLTVV.

The rearrangement uses TRBV29-1 and TRBJ1-2; 9 bases are shared with TRBD1. J was trimmed by 5 bases and V by 7 bases; bases with no gene match: 5. The CDR3 totals 12 residues. The V gene's germline CDR1 is SQVTM and CDR2 ANQGSEA. CDR3 region: CSAVGQGYGYTF. The CDR3 nucleotides are TGCAGCGCCGTAGGACAGGGGTATGGCTACACCTTC.

The rearrangement joins TRBV6-1 to TRBJ1-5, with a tentative D call TRBD1 (5 bases). V was pared by 1 base and J by 5 bases, with 12 bases between. The CDR3 loop spans 15 amino acids. Germline CDR1 MNHNS, CDR2 SASEGT. CDR3 bases: TGTGCCAGCAGTGAAGTGGGGCAGGATTATCAGCCCCAGCATTTT. Translated: CASSEVGQDYQPQHF.

The chain has TRBV30 and TRBJ1-2; a weak D match, TRBD1 (5 bases). Trimming shortened V by 1 base and J by 8 bases, and 23 bases separated the two germline ends. From germline, CDR1 is GTSNPN and CDR2 SVGIG (reference sequence). The CDR3 runs 16 residues. The CDR3 region has the DNA TGTGCCTGGAGTGAATTTGCGTCCGGGGCAGGGAGAGGCTACACCTTC. It yields the protein CAWSEFASGAGRGYTF.

The chain carries TRBV7-9 and TRBJ2-7; 8 bases match TRBD2. Trimming at V came to 0 bases and at J to 0 bases, leaving 4 bases not matched to a gene. The CDR3 sequence is 16 residues long. The germline V gene encodes CDR1 SEHNR and CDR2 FQNEAQ (reference sequence). The CDR3 coding sequence is TGTGCCAGCAGCTTAGCCAGCGGGGGTAGCTCCTACGAGCAGTACTTC. It codes for CASSLASGGSSYEQYF. The whole variable domain, filled in from reference TRBV7-9 and TRBJ2-7, reads DTGVSQNPRHKITKRGQNVTFRCDPISEHNRLYWYRQTLGQGPEFLTYFQNEAQLEKSRLLSDRFSAERPKGSFSTLEIQRTEQGDSAMYLCASSLASGGSSYEQYFGPGTRLTVT.

The chain has TRBV6-5 and TRBJ1-5; D is unresolved. Looked up from germline, CDR1 is MNHEY and CDR2 is SVGAGI. Deletions cut 6 bases from V and 4 bases from J, with 10 bases between. This CDR3 contains 13 residues. Here the CDR3 DNA reads TGTGCCAGCAGAACAGACAAGAATCAGCCCCAGCATTTT. It yields the protein CASRTDKNQPQHF.

CDR3 loop: CASSQGRVGQPQHF. The CDR3 region has the DNA TGTGCCAGCAGCCAAGGAAGGGTCGGGCAGCCCCAGCATTTT. The chain recombines TRBV3-1 (or the pseudogene TRBV3-2) with TRBJ1-5; no clear D. V shed 1 base and J shed 7 bases, with 11 bases lying between them. From germline, CDR1 is LGHDT and CDR2 YNNKEL (reference sequence). This CDR3 comprises 14 residues.

This sequence joins TRBV10-1 and TRBJ2-7; D is tentatively TRBD1 or TRBD2 (5 bases each). V lost 1 base and J 2 bases, leaving 12 bases between the germline ends. Germline CDR1 and CDR2: WNHNN and SYGVQD (reference sequence). The CDR3 covers 15 residues. The DNA of the CDR3 is TGCGCCAGCAGTGAGTACACGGGGCGCACCTACGAGCAGTACTTC. This encodes CASSEYTGRTYEQYF.

V usage is TRBV28 and J usage is TRBJ2-2; no clear D gene. Germline V gene sequence: CDR1 MDHEN, CDR2 SYDVKM. This CDR3 is built from 13 residues. The V gene lost 3 bases and the J gene lost 3 bases, with 5 bases spanning the gap. Written as DNA, the CDR3 is TGTGCCAGCAGTTTCTCCGACACCGGGGAGCTGTTTTTT. It encodes CASSFSDTGELFF.

The V and J genes are TRBV10-3 and TRBJ1-1, with D tentatively TRBD1 (5 bases). The CDR3 sequence is 13 residues long. Trimming shortened V by 3 bases and J by 11 bases, and 16 bases separated the two germline ends. CDR1 is ENHRY and CDR2 is SYGVKD in the germline V gene. CDR3 nucleotide sequence: TGTGCCATCAGTGAAATGGGGCAAGGGGTTGCTTTCTTT. Its translation: CAISEMGQGVAFF.

There are many counts of this clone. The genes are TRBV4-1 and TRBJ1-2, with no clear D. CDR3 size: 14 residues. Germline lookup yields CDR1 MGHRA and CDR2 YSYEKL. V shed 0 bases and J shed 4 bases, with 9 bases lying between them. As DNA, the CDR3 is TGCGCCAGCAGCCAAGATAGGGTCACCTATGGCTACACCTTC. This codes for CASSQDRVTYGYTF.

This chain connects TRBV19 to TRBJ1-3; 7 nucleotides agree with TRBD1. The J segment lost 0 bases and the V segment lost 8 bases, leaving 7 bases of the junction unmatched. The CDR3 extends over 15 amino acids. Germline assignment: CDR1 LNHDA and CDR2 SQIVND (reference sequence). CDR3 coding DNA: TGTGCCAGTGGGGACAGACTGTACTCTGGAAACACCATATATTTT. The encoded protein is CASGDRLYSGNTIYF.

The chain uses TRBV2 and TRBJ2-7; D is tentatively TRBD1 or TRBD2 (5 bases each). The CDR3 extends over 14 amino acids. V dropped 6 bases and J dropped 2 bases, with 14 bases sitting between them. The germline V gene has CDR1 SNHLY and CDR2 FYNNEI. CDR3 DNA: TGTGCCAGCAGCCTTGGGACGGGGCCCTACGAGCAGTACTTC. This sequence encodes CASSLGTGPYEQYF.

This sequence joins TRBV28 and TRBJ1-2; D unresolved. V lost 7 bases and J lost 6, with 18 bases in between. The germline gives CDR1 MDHEN, CDR2 SYDVKM. The CDR3 spans 14 residues. This CDR3 reads CASKAYFVADGYTF. CDR3 sequence (DNA): TGTGCCAGCAAAGCATATTTTGTGGCCGATGGCTACACCTTC.

This clone was picked up one time. J is TRBJ2-2 and V is TRBV15, with TRBD1 identical over 7 bases. Germline lookup yields CDR1 LNHNV and CDR2 YYDKDF (reference sequence). Unmatched junction bases numbered 6, after V lost 3 bases and J lost 8 bases. The CDR3 covers 14 residues. CDR3 residues: CATSSHRGSGELFF. In DNA form, the CDR3 reads TGTGCCACCAGCAGTCACAGGGGCAGTGGGGAGCTGTTTTTT.